The 20 T cell receptor beta chains presented below share a single source sample, sequenced in a study of post-analysis software for immune sequencing data. Antigens of these TCRs are unknown. The authors incorporated unique molecular identifiers into the TCR beta cDNA libraries. MiXCR, applied by TCRdb to the PCR reads, yields one record per CDR3 protein. The data show about 540,000 distinct CDR3 sequences, around a third seen once. Study outcomes and limitations: With TRBV5-6, TRBV5-1 and TRBV20-1 included, about five TRBV segments were more frequent in patients than in controls.

Input material: blood. These receptor sequences come from a girl aged 2-17 years with multiple sclerosis.

J is TRBJ2-3 and V is TRBV28, with 7 nucleotides matching TRBD2. V shed 7 bases, J shed 2 bases, and the junction held 6 bases outside the gene matches. Germline lookup yields CDR1 MDHEN and CDR2 SYDVKM. The CDR3 covers 14 residues. The CDR3 loop reads CASNKRGYTDTQYF. The CDR3 region has the DNA TGTGCCAGCAATAAGCGGGGATACACAGATACGCAGTATTTT.

This chain uses TRBV20-1 with TRBJ1-2, with a tentative D call TRBD1 (5 bases). V lost 3 bases to trimming and J lost 4 bases, with 18 bases between them. This CDR3 is 15 amino acids long. CDR1 DFQATT and CDR2 SNEGSKA come from the germline V gene (reference sequence). This chain's CDR3 is CSASYSGKGGYGYTF. CDR3 in DNA: TGCAGTGCTAGTTATTCAGGGAAAGGAGGCTATGGCTACACCTTC.

This clonotype occurred many times. V usage is TRBV7-2 and J usage is TRBJ2-1, with D maybe TRBD1 (5 bases). CDR3 length: 16 amino acids. V gave up 1 base and J gave up 6 bases, with 16 bases separating them. Germline V gives CDR1 SGHTA, CDR2 FQGNSA. CDR3 residues: CASSLGSGFFSNEQFF. CDR3 nucleotides: TGTGCCAGCAGCTTAGGGTCAGGGTTTTTCTCCAATGAGCAGTTCTTC.

For this clonotype: A much larger clone lies one base from this, so it may be a read error. This chain connects TRBV29-1 to TRBJ2-5, with 11 bases identical to TRBD2. The J call may be faulty, since TRBJ2-7 better matches the DNA end. CDR3 length equals 13 residues. CDR1 SQVTM and CDR2 ANQGSEA come from the germline V gene. The chain's CDR3 is CSVEELAGGEQYF. In nucleotides, the CDR3 is TGCAGCGTTGAAGAGCTAGCGGGGGGCGAGCAGTACTTC.

The gene calls are TRBV2 and TRBJ2-1, with 9 bases identical to TRBD2. The CDR3 sequence is 13 residues long. CDR1 SNHLY and CDR2 FYNNEI come from the germline V gene. V gave up 7 bases and J gave up 8 bases; unmatched junction bases: 6. CDR3 bases: TGTGCCAGCACTAAGCGGGGGGTCTATGAGCAGTTCTTC. This codes for CASTKRGVYEQFF. Supplemented by reference TRBV2 and TRBJ2-1, the full variable domain reads EPEVTQTPSHQVTQMGQEVILRCVPISNHLYFYWYRQILGQKVEFLVSFYNNEISEKSEIFDDQFSVERPDGSNFTLKIRSTKLEDSAMYFCASTKRGVYEQFFGPGTRLTVL.

V is TRBV7-2 and J is TRBJ2-3; D perhaps matches TRBD2 (6 bases). Trimming cost V 1 base and J 6 bases, with 14 bases left between them. The CDR3 is made up of 15 amino acids. The germline gives CDR1 SGHTA, CDR2 FQGNSA. CDR3 sequence reads: CASSLVLIAVDTQYF. The CDR3 DNA reads TGTGCCAGCAGCTTAGTATTAATAGCGGTGGATACGCAGTATTTT.

The chain has TRBV27 and TRBJ2-3; TRBD2 matches at 7 bases. This CDR3 comprises 18 residues. Germline trimming cut 5 bases from V and 0 bases from J; bases unmatched to any gene: 14. Germline-derived CDR1 and CDR2 are MNHEY and SMNVEV (reference sequence). CDR3 nucleotides: TGTGCCAGCAGTCCCGACGGGGGGTGGATCCCTAGCACAGATACGCAGTATTTT. Translation: CASSPDGGWIPSTDTQYF.

This clonotype was detected only a few times. The V call is TRBV7-3, the J call TRBJ1-6; 9 bases are a match to TRBD1. The CDR3 is 14 amino acids. Per germline, CDR1 SGHTA and CDR2 FQGTGA. V was clipped by 4 bases and J by 10 bases; unmatched bases: 5. Written as DNA, the CDR3 is TGTGCCAGCAGCTCGACAGGGGGTCGATCACCCCTCCACTTT. Translating it yields CASSSTGGRSPLHF.

V gene TRBV6-1 combines with J gene TRBJ2-4, with D perhaps matching TRBD1 (6 bases). Germline loops: CDR1 MNHNS, CDR2 SASEGT. Trimming pared 2 bases from V and 3 bases from J, leaving 17 bases between. The CDR3 contains 17 residues. CDR3 residues: CASSEWGHYSGKNIQYF. As DNA, the CDR3 is TGTGCCAGCAGTGAATGGGGACATTACTCGGGCAAAAACATTCAGTACTTC.

This clonotype has more than one count but fewer than ten. The chain carries TRBV12-3 or TRBV12-4 and TRBJ1-5; 12 bases are a match to TRBD1. The CDR3 runs to 15 residues. J gave up 5 bases and V 7 bases, and 6 bases lay outside the gene matches. The CDR3 loop reads CASKLGQGAYQPQHF. The CDR3 region has the DNA TGTGCCAGCAAATTGGGACAGGGGGCATATCAGCCCCAGCATTTT.

This chain connects TRBV5-1 to TRBJ2-1, with a weak D call TRBD2 (6 bases). Germline CDR1 and CDR2: SGHRS and YFSETQ. Between the trimmed V and J ends, which lost 4 bases and 12 bases, there was a span of 20 bases. This CDR3 region has 14 residues. The CDR3 region is CASSPTSSKGGQFF. Here the CDR3 DNA reads TGCGCCAGCAGCCCGACTAGTTCCAAGGGCGGGCAGTTCTTC.

The chain couples TRBV6-2 or TRBV6-3 to TRBJ2-1; a weak D match, TRBD2 (5 bases). Germline loops: CDR1 MNHEY, CDR2 SVGEGT. The V end lost 2 bases, the J end lost 0 bases, and 11 bases lay between the germline ends. There are 16 residues in the CDR3. The CDR3 DNA is TGTGCCAGCAGTTACACGGCGGGCTCCTCCTACAATGAGCAGTTCTTC. This gives the protein CASSYTAGSSYNEQFF.

The chain employs TRBV5-1 and TRBJ2-1; the D gene is possibly TRBD1 (6 bases). Trimming shortened V by 6 bases and J by 6 bases, and 28 bases separated the two germline ends. The CDR3 totals 18 residues. CDR1 is SGHRS and CDR2 is YFSETQ in the germline V gene. CDR3 sequence: CASNPGADRIGLANEQFF. CDR3 in DNA: TGCGCCAGCAACCCGGGCGCGGACAGAATAGGTTTGGCCAATGAGCAGTTCTTC.

The CDR3 region has the DNA TGCAGCGTTGGGAACAGTCCCTACGAGCAGTACTTC. It codes for CSVGNSPYEQYF. V is TRBV29-1 and J is TRBJ2-7; D call uncertain. The CDR3 is 12 amino acids. The V end was cut by 4 bases, the J end by 2 bases, with 9 bases between. The V gene's germline CDR1 is SQVTM and CDR2 ANQGSEA.

Ten or more counts support this clonotype. This chain links TRBV4-1 with TRBJ2-3; no definite D call. The CDR3 runs to 16 residues. Germline CDR1 reads MGHRA; CDR2 reads YSYEKL. Deletions cut 0 bases from V and 6 bases from J, with 16 bases between. CDR3 residues: CASSQDRSPPFDTQYF. The CDR3 DNA is TGCGCCAGCAGCCAAGATCGGTCCCCCCCCTTTGATACGCAGTATTTT.

This chain joins TRBV11-2 and TRBJ2-1; TRBD1 matches 8 bases. Germline-derived CDR1 and CDR2 are SGHAT and FQNNGV. CDR3 size: 12 residues. Trimming cost V 5 bases and J 15 bases; bases outside gene matches: 9. In DNA, the CDR3 is TGTGCCAGCAGCCCCCTCAGGGGGCGGCGGTTCTTC. This translates into CASSPLRGRRFF.

This clonotype was counted only a few times. This chain links TRBV9 with TRBJ2-5; D is ambiguous. There are 13 residues in the CDR3. V lost 0 bases and J lost 5, with 8 bases in between. CDR1 is SGDLS, CDR2 YYNGEE, per germline. The DNA for the CDR3 is TGTGCCAGCAGCGTAGGCGTTAGCGAGACCCAGTACTTC. Protein: CASSVGVSETQYF.

The table lists this clonotype with a few counts. The chain is built from TRBV10-3 and TRBJ1-1; D is possibly TRBD1 (5 bases). Per germline, CDR1 ENHRY and CDR2 SYGVKD. Trimming removed 4 bases at V and 1 base at J, with 16 bases between. The CDR3 is 16 amino acids. CDR3 sequence reads: CAISGGRGISNTEAFF. The CDR3 DNA follows: TGTGCCATCAGTGGGGGCCGCGGCATTTCGAACACTGAAGCTTTCTTT.

The gene calls are TRBV20-1 and TRBJ1-1; D call uncertain. The CDR3 is 11 amino acids. Trimming removed 4 bases at V and 1 base at J, with 4 bases between. The V gene's germline CDR1 is DFQATT and CDR2 SNEGSKA (reference sequence). The CDR3 loop reads CSAKENTEAFF. In DNA, the CDR3 is TGCAGTGCTAAGGAGAACACTGAAGCTTTCTTT.

This clonotype was picked up a small number of times. The chain carries TRBV6-1 and TRBJ2-5; 11 nucleotides line up with TRBD2. Trimming removed 5 bases from V and 4 bases from J; junction bases left unmatched: 12. CDR1 is MNHNS, CDR2 SASEGT, per germline. The CDR3 is 17 residues long. CDR3 sequence reads: CASSRGLAGLPGETQYF. Here the CDR3 DNA reads TGTGCCAGCAGTCGAGGACTAGCGGGCTTACCGGGAGAGACCCAGTACTTC.